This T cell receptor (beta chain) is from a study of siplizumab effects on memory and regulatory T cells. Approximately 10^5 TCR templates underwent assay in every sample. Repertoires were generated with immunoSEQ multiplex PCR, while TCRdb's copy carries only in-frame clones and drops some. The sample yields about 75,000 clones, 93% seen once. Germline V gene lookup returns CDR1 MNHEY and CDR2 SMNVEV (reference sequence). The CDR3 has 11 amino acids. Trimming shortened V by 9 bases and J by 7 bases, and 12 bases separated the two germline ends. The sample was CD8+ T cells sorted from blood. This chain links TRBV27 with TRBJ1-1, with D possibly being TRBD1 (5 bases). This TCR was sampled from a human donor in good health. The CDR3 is CASLRRGEAFF. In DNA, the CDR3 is TGTGCCAGTCTCCGGAGGGGTGAAGCTTTCTTT.